These 19 T cell receptor beta chains were all obtained from the same sample, sequenced in a study of CD8 T cells in Susac syndrome. RNA in amounts of 0.5 to 1 ug was reverse transcribed with random hexamers. TCRdb redid the calling of the immunoSEQ multiplex PCR reads with MiXCR, one entry per CDR3 protein. Among 350,000 to 550,000 distinct CDR3 sequences listed, 85% were seen once. The sample comprised CD8+ T cells from PBMCs. The source of these receptors is a human donor with multiple sclerosis.

The chain couples TRBV19 to TRBJ2-1; a possible D gene is TRBD2 (6 bases). Germline CDR1 reads LNHDA; CDR2 reads SQIVND (reference sequence). Trimming cost V 3 bases and J 0 bases, with 12 bases left between them. The CDR3 runs to 16 residues. CDR3: CASSIGGASSYNEQFF. The CDR3 bases are TGTGCCAGTAGTATCGGCGGGGCAAGCTCCTACAATGAGCAGTTCTTC.

This chain uses TRBV5-6 with TRBJ1-1; D may be TRBD1 (5 bases). The CDR3 contains 15 residues. V lost 4 bases, J lost 0 bases, and 13 bases lay in between. From germline, CDR1 is SGHDT and CDR2 YYEEEE. The CDR3 nucleotides are TGTGCCAGCAGCCCCAGACAGAGGATGAACACTGAAGCTTTCTTT. Protein sequence: CASSPRQRMNTEAFF. Combining the CDR3 with reference TRBV5-6 and TRBJ1-1 gives the whole variable domain DAGVTQSPTHLIKTRGQQVTLRCSPKSGHDTVSWYQQALGQGPQFIFQYYEEEERQRGNFPDRFSGHQFPNYSSELNVNALLLGDSALYLCASSPRQRMNTEAFFGQGTRLTVV.

The chain joins TRBV20-1 to TRBJ2-7, with D unclear. This CDR3 is built from 14 residues. V was pared by 6 bases and J by 0 bases, with 15 bases between. Germline CDR1 and CDR2: DFQATT and SNEGSKA (reference sequence). Here the CDR3 DNA reads TGCAGTGCCTCTTCTGCCGCGCTCTCCTACGAGCAGTACTTC. It encodes CSASSAALSYEQYF.

This chain links TRBV28 with TRBJ2-2; no firm D call. This CDR3 spans 16 amino acids. Trimming shortened V by 5 bases and J by 1 base, and 14 bases separated the two germline ends. Germline assignment: CDR1 MDHEN and CDR2 SYDVKM. This chain's CDR3 is CASSGYSEKNTGELFF. CDR3 sequence (DNA): TGTGCCAGCAGTGGCTACAGCGAGAAGAACACCGGGGAGCTGTTTTTT.

This rearrangement joins TRBV9 to TRBJ1-2; no firm D call. Trimming stripped 0 bases from V and 5 bases from J, with 17 bases between. The CDR3 runs 16 residues. Germline lookup yields CDR1 SGDLS and CDR2 YYNGEE. The CDR3 bases are TGTGCCAGCAGCGTAGGGGTCGGCCTAGATAAGTATGGCTACACCTTC. It translates to CASSVGVGLDKYGYTF. Supplemented by reference TRBV9 and TRBJ1-2, the full variable domain reads DSGVTQTPKHLITATGQRVTLRCSPRSGDLSVYWYQQSLDQGLQFLIQYYNGEERAKGNILERFSAQQFPDLHSELNLSSLELGDSALYFCASSVGVGLDKYGYTFGSGTRLTVV.

The sample holds one count of this clonotype. The V and J genes are TRBV6-1 and TRBJ2-5; a possible D gene is TRBD1 (6 bases). CDR3 length equals 14 residues. Germline CDR1 is MNHNS and CDR2 is SASEGT. V shed 2 bases and J shed 3 bases, with 10 bases lying between them. The CDR3 nucleotides are TGTGCCAGCAGTGAACAGGGGCCCAAAGAGACCCAGTACTTC. Translation gives CASSEQGPKETQYF.

The chain recombines TRBV30 with TRBJ2-1; D might be TRBD2 (5 bases). V was shortened by 1 base and J by 5 bases, with 9 bases between the two germline ends. The CDR3 has 13 amino acids. CDR1 GTSNPN and CDR2 SVGIG come from the germline V gene (reference sequence). Here the CDR3 DNA reads TGTGCCTGGAGTGCGGGGATAAACAATGAGCAGTTCTTC. Its protein is CAWSAGINNEQFF.

The chain joins TRBV14 to TRBJ2-1; no reliable D call. The V end lost 4 bases, the J end lost 0 bases, and 13 bases lay between the germline ends. CDR3 length equals 16 residues. Germline-derived CDR1 and CDR2 are SGHDN and FVKESK. CDR3 protein: CASSPRRANSYNEQFF. CDR3 bases: TGTGCCAGCAGCCCCAGAAGGGCGAACTCCTACAATGAGCAGTTCTTC.

This chain joins TRBV6-5 and TRBJ1-5, with 8 nucleotides matching TRBD1. V lost 6 bases to trimming and J lost 0 bases; unmatched junction nucleotides: 4. CDR3 size: 15 residues. Germline CDR1 MNHEY, CDR2 SVGAGI. This CDR3 reads CASRWGQDSNQPQHF. CDR3 bases: TGTGCCAGCAGGTGGGGACAGGATAGCAATCAGCCCCAGCATTTT.

This chain joins TRBV29-1 and TRBJ2-1, with unresolved D. The CDR3 is 12 amino acids. V shed 6 bases and J shed 2 bases, with 8 bases lying between them. Germline V gene sequence: CDR1 SQVTM, CDR2 ANQGSEA. The CDR3 here is CSVKGPYNEQFF. The CDR3, as DNA: TGCAGCGTGAAAGGGCCCTACAATGAGCAGTTCTTC.

The genes are TRBV10-3 and TRBJ1-6; D not certain. The CDR3 totals 16 residues. Deletions cut 3 bases from V and 6 bases from J, with 15 bases between. Germline CDR1 ENHRY, CDR2 SYGVKD. CDR3 loop: CAISESVQRINSPLHF. For the CDR3, the DNA is TGTGCCATCAGTGAATCGGTACAGCGAATTAATTCACCCCTCCACTTT.

CDR3 sequence reads: CASSTRDRPYEQYF. The CDR3 DNA reads TGTGCCAGCAGCACCCGGGACAGGCCCTACGAGCAGTACTTC. The rearrangement links TRBV7-6 to TRBJ2-7; 8 bases line up with TRBD1. V was clipped by 5 bases and J by 2 bases; unmatched bases: 5. The germline CDR1 and CDR2 sequences are SGHVS and FNYEAQ. The CDR3 consists of 14 residues. The full variable domain, its missing parts supplied by reference TRBV7-6 and TRBJ2-7, is GAGVSQSPRYKVTKRGQDVALRCDPISGHVSLYWYRQALGQGPEFLTYFNYEAQQDKSGLPNDRFSAERPEGSISTLTIQRTEQRDSAMYRCASSTRDRPYEQYFGPGTRLTVT.

The chain has TRBV27 and TRBJ2-1; 7 bases line up with TRBD1. Unmatched junction bases numbered 15, after V lost 5 bases and J lost 14 bases. CDR1 is MNHEY and CDR2 is SMNVEV in the germline V gene (reference sequence). The CDR3 extends over 14 amino acids. CDR3 bases: TGTGCCAGCAGTATGAACCGGGACAGACAATCTGAGTTCTTC. Its protein is CASSMNRDRQSEFF.

As DNA, the CDR3 is TGTGCCAGCAGTTACGGCGATACCTCTTACGAGCAGTACTTC. It is translated as CASSYGDTSYEQYF. The chain links TRBV6-5 to TRBJ2-7, with D unresolved. The length of the CDR3 is 14 residues. The germline V gene has CDR1 MNHEY and CDR2 SVGAGI. Trimming cost V 2 bases and J 4 bases, with 12 bases left between them.

The chain combines TRBV5-1 with TRBJ1-1; the match to TRBD1 covers 8 bases. This CDR3 has 16 residues. V gave up 0 bases and J gave up 3 bases; unmatched junction bases: 7. Germline lookup yields CDR1 SGHRS and CDR2 YFSETQ. The CDR3 is CASSLAAGGFDTEAFF. The CDR3 region has the DNA TGCGCCAGCAGCTTGGCGGCAGGGGGCTTTGACACTGAAGCTTTCTTT.

The chain recombines TRBV27 with TRBJ2-3; D gene uncertain. Germline V gene lookup returns CDR1 MNHEY and CDR2 SMNVEV (reference sequence). Trimming took off 5 bases at V and 4 bases at J, with 10 bases between the two ends. The CDR3 contains 13 residues. The DNA of the CDR3 is TGTGCCAGCAGTCGAGTGGTGGCAGATACGCAGTATTTT. Translating it yields CASSRVVADTQYF.

The V call is TRBV28, the J call TRBJ1-5; perhaps TRBD1 as D (5 bases). The CDR3 sequence is 13 residues long. The germline V and J ends were trimmed by 6 bases and 8 bases, with 14 bases remaining between them. Germline V lookup: CDR1 MDHEN, CDR2 SYDVKM. CDR3 in DNA: TGTGCCAGCAGCCCGCAGGGTGGAGAGCCCCAGCATTTT. Translated: CASSPQGGEPQHF.

The chain carries TRBV5-5 and TRBJ2-7, with D hard to call. V was trimmed by 1 base and J by 3 bases, leaving 14 bases between them. The CDR3 spans 15 residues. In germline, CDR1 is SGHKS, CDR2 YYEKEE (reference sequence). CDR3 sequence: CASSLKHLLLYEQYF. As DNA, the CDR3 is TGTGCCAGCAGCTTGAAGCACCTCCTCCTCTACGAGCAGTACTTC.

The chain combines TRBV13 with TRBJ1-1; D is unclear. Germline CDR1 PRHDT, CDR2 FYEKMQ (reference sequence). Trimming stripped 2 bases from V and 4 bases from J, with 8 bases between. The CDR3 spans 13 residues. The CDR3 coding sequence is TGTGCCAGCAGCTTAAGGGATATCACTGAAGCTTTCTTT. It yields the protein CASSLRDITEAFF.